A single sample gave rise to the 25 T cell receptor beta chains below, sequenced in a study of blood T cells in healthy people across ages. Then a second PCR, running roughly 7 to 11 cycles, was carried out with a sample-barcoded 5' primer and a J-beta primer mix. TCRdb passed the 5' RACE reads through MiXCR, listing each CDR3 protein once. The data show under 850,000 distinct CDR3 sequences, roughly 40% seen once. Source material: blood. The receptors originated from a man in his late teens or twenties in good health.

This chain uses TRBV2 with TRBJ1-2; unclear D gene. The CDR3 has 13 amino acids. V shed 3 bases and J shed 3 bases, with 8 bases lying between them. Germline CDR1 is SNHLY and CDR2 is FYNNEI. The CDR3 DNA follows: TGTGCCAGCAGTGACGAGGTCCACTATGGCTACACCTTC. This codes for CASSDEVHYGYTF.

At least ten counts were recorded for this clonotype. The junction departs from the called germline gene at one end, perhaps through a read error. The V gene is TRBV5-1, the J gene TRBJ2-5; weak D call: TRBD2 (6 bases). CDR1 and CDR2 from the germline V gene are SGHRS and YFSETQ. CDR3 length equals 14 residues. This CDR3 reads CASSLADRQETQYF. In DNA form, the CDR3 reads TGTGCCAGCAGCTTAGCGGACCGTCAAGAGACCCAGTACTTC.

This chain links TRBV12-3 or TRBV12-4 with TRBJ1-2; 9 nucleotides match TRBD1. The V gene end was trimmed by 3 bases and the J gene end by 6 bases; junction bases not matched to a gene: 8. The CDR3 loop spans 15 amino acids. DNA for the CDR3: TGTGCCAGCAGTTTGTCGGGACAGGGAAAAGATGGCTACACCTTC. Encoded protein: CASSLSGQGKDGYTF.

The chain links TRBV7-2 to TRBJ2-1; tentative D call: TRBD2 (6 bases). This CDR3 is 16 amino acids long. Trimming cost V 5 bases and J 3 bases, with 17 bases left between them. Germline-derived CDR1 and CDR2 are SGHTA and FQGNSA. CDR3 residues: CASSPPSEGHYNEQFF. DNA for the CDR3: TGTGCCAGCAGCCCGCCTAGCGAGGGCCACTACAATGAGCAGTTCTTC.

The chain is built from TRBV9 and TRBJ2-1, with 7 bases fitting TRBD2. The CDR3 spans 15 residues. V lost 4 bases to trimming and J lost 6 bases; unmatched junction nucleotides: 10. Germline values: CDR1 SGDLS, CDR2 YYNGEE. This CDR3 reads CASSPTSTNLNEQFF. In nucleotides, the CDR3 is TGTGCCAGCAGCCCGACTAGCACGAATCTCAATGAGCAGTTCTTC. Supplemented by reference TRBV9 and TRBJ2-1, the full variable domain reads DSGVTQTPKHLITATGQRVTLRCSPRSGDLSVYWYQQSLDQGLQFLIQYYNGEERAKGNILERFSAQQFPDLHSELNLSSLELGDSALYFCASSPTSTNLNEQFFGPGTRLTVL.

The rearrangement joins TRBV18 to TRBJ1-3; tentatively, D is TRBD1 (5 bases). Trimming left V 2 bases short and J 0 bases short, with 8 bases between. Germline V gene data show CDR1 as KGHSH and CDR2 as LQKENI. This CDR3 has 15 residues. Here the CDR3 reads CASSPIDSSGNTIYF. The CDR3 DNA reads TGTGCCAGCTCACCAATAGACAGCTCTGGAAACACCATATATTTT.

The chain couples TRBV5-1 to TRBJ2-5, with unresolved D. The germline CDR1 and CDR2 sequences are SGHRS and YFSETQ. The CDR3 runs to 15 residues. Trimming took off 0 bases at V and 1 base at J, with 10 bases between the two ends. For the CDR3, the DNA is TGCGCCAGCAGCTTGGGGCGGATGTTCCAAGAGACCCAGTACTTC. Protein product: CASSLGRMFQETQYF.

This clonotype was seen a few times. An end of the junction does not agree with germline; a read error may underlie this. The chain couples TRBV6-6 to TRBJ2-5, with D unresolved. CDR1 is MNHNY, CDR2 SVGAGI, per germline (reference sequence). The CDR3 runs 14 residues. CDR3 loop: CASSYSGTQDTQYF. Here the CDR3 DNA reads TGTGCCAGCAGTTACTCGGGCACCCAAGACACCCAGTACTTC.

The chain uses TRBV29-1 and TRBJ2-5; 12 bases fit TRBD2. The CDR3 loop spans 14 amino acids. Trimming at V came to 6 bases and at J to 11 bases, leaving 13 bases not matched to a gene. CDR1 is SQVTM and CDR2 is ANQGSEA in the germline V gene. CDR3 amino acids: CSVVLAGGGNEQYF. The CDR3 DNA reads TGCAGCGTAGTACTAGCGGGGGGTGGCAATGAGCAGTACTTC.

In this sample, this clonotype turned up once. The V call is TRBV12-3 or TRBV12-4, the J call TRBJ1-6; D gene ambiguous. Trimming took 7 bases from V and 0 from J, leaving 13 bases between them. This CDR3 has 16 amino acids. CDR3 in amino acids: CASTPRWASYNSPLHF. CDR3 sequence (DNA): TGTGCCAGCACCCCCAGGTGGGCCTCCTATAATTCACCCCTCCACTTT.

To note about this clonotype: One end of the junction fails to match germline, which may point to a read error. The chain uses TRBV7-9 and TRBJ2-5; D possibly matches TRBD1 or TRBD2 (5 bases each). There are 14 residues in the CDR3. CDR1 is SEHNR and CDR2 is FQNEAQ in the germline V gene (reference sequence). The CDR3 nucleotides are TGTGCCAGCAGCCGAGGGGCGGGCGGCGAGATCCAGTACTTC. This encodes CASSRGAGGEIQYF.

This clonotype was detected only a few times. V gene TRBV4-3 combines with J gene TRBJ2-5; possibly TRBD2 for D (6 bases). CDR3 length: 16 residues. CDR1 and CDR2 from the germline V gene are LGHNA and YSLEER. V was pared by 4 bases and J by 1 base, with 16 bases between. This chain's CDR3 is CASSRNTGDVQETQYF. CDR3 bases: TGCGCCAGCAGCCGGAATACGGGGGACGTCCAAGAGACCCAGTACTTC.

This clonotype appeared many times. The CDR3, as DNA: TGTGCCAGCAGCTTAGGGCGGAGCCAAATCTATGGCTACACCTTC. Protein: CASSLGRSQIYGYTF. The J gene is TRBJ1-2, the V gene TRBV7-9; D gene uncertain. The CDR3 loop spans 15 amino acids. V dropped 1 base and J dropped 4 bases, with 13 bases sitting between them. The germline CDR1 and CDR2 sequences are SEHNR and FQNEAQ (reference sequence).

V gene TRBV10-3 combines with J gene TRBJ2-5; possibly TRBD2 for D (5 bases). CDR1 and CDR2 from the germline V gene are ENHRY and SYGVKD. This CDR3 contains 13 residues. The V gene lost 5 bases and the J gene lost 5 bases, with 12 bases spanning the gap. CDR3 in DNA: TGTGCCATCAGTACGGGGTTGGGGGAGACCCAGTACTTC. The encoded protein is CAISTGLGETQYF.

In this sample, this clonotype turned up a few times. This sequence joins TRBV4-3 and TRBJ2-1; TRBD2 matches 13 bases. Unmatched junction bases numbered 3, after V lost 1 base and J lost 0 bases. The CDR3 sequence is 18 residues long. Germline V gene lookup returns CDR1 LGHNA and CDR2 YSLEER. The CDR3 DNA reads TGCGCCAGCAGCCAAGGACTAGCGGGGGGCGGCTCCTACAATGAGCAGTTCTTC. Translating it yields CASSQGLAGGGSYNEQFF.

This clonotype was picked up a small number of times. The chain is built from TRBV6-5 and TRBJ2-7; D tentatively reads TRBD1 or TRBD2 (6 bases each). The CDR3 runs to 13 residues. The V and J ends lost 3 bases and 3 bases respectively, with 9 bases between them. CDR1 is MNHEY and CDR2 is SVGAGI in the germline V gene. The CDR3 region is CASSYKGGYEQYF. The CDR3 region has the DNA TGTGCCAGCAGTTATAAGGGGGGCTACGAGCAGTACTTC.

As concerns this clonotype: A much larger clone is a single base away; this may be a read error. The CDR3 bases are TGTGCCATCAGTGAGGCGAGGGATGCCGCACCTGCTCCTAATGAGCAGTTCTTC. Its translation: CAISEARDAAPAPNEQFF. This chain connects TRBV10-3 to TRBJ2-1, with D perhaps TRBD2 (5 bases). Germline V CDR1 and CDR2: ENHRY, SYGVKD. The CDR3 loop spans 18 amino acids. V lost 2 bases to trimming and J lost 7 bases, with 24 bases between them.

Only one count was recorded for this clonotype. DNA of the CDR3: TGTGCCAGCAGCCATGAGGAGTCGGGCAATCAGCCCCAGCATTTT. Translating it yields CASSHEESGNQPQHF. V is TRBV4-2 and J is TRBJ1-5; D is undetermined. The CDR3 has 15 residues. V shed 3 bases and J shed 2 bases, with 11 bases lying between them. Germline V CDR1 and CDR2: LGHNA, YNFKEQ.

This clonotype was observed a handful of times. This chain joins TRBV10-3 and TRBJ2-2, with D perhaps TRBD1 or TRBD2 (5 bases each). The V gene's germline CDR1 is ENHRY and CDR2 SYGVKD. The CDR3 runs to 14 residues. V was clipped by 6 bases and J by 5 bases, with 13 bases between them. Here the CDR3 DNA reads TGTGCCATCAGAGGGACGGCCCAGACCGGGGAGCTGTTTTTT. Its translation: CAIRGTAQTGELFF.

This chain joins TRBV12-3 or TRBV12-4 and TRBJ2-2, with D tentatively TRBD1 or TRBD2 (5 bases each). There are 13 residues in the CDR3. Trimming shortened V by 5 bases and J by 4 bases, and 8 bases separated the two germline ends. The CDR3 region has the DNA TGTGCCAGCAGTGGGGCGGGCACCGGGGAGCTGTTTTTT. Its protein is CASSGAGTGELFF.

This clonotype appeared many times. V usage is TRBV12-3 or TRBV12-4 and J usage is TRBJ1-2; 8 bases are a match to TRBD1. The junction had 5 bases not matched to a gene; V was cut back by 6 bases and J by 5 bases. The length of the CDR3 is 13 residues. CDR3 region: CASSPGQVYGYTF. CDR3 DNA sequence: TGTGCCAGCAGCCCGGGACAGGTTTATGGCTACACCTTC.

The chain carries TRBV24-1 and TRBJ1-6; no definite D call. This CDR3 spans 14 amino acids. The ends were cut back, 3 bases at V and 10 bases at J, with 12 bases in the middle. Germline V gene sequence: CDR1 KGHDR, CDR2 SFDVKD. The CDR3 DNA reads as TGTGCCACCAGTGATGGGCCGCTTGGGTCACCCCTCCACTTT. It translates to CATSDGPLGSPLHF.

In its sample, this clonotype was seen a few times. The chain employs TRBV12-3 or TRBV12-4 and TRBJ1-2, with 8 bases that match TRBD1. The CDR3 is 12 amino acids. Trimming took 3 bases from V and 10 from J; bases not matched to a gene: 4. The CDR3 bases are TGTGCCAGCAGTTTCGACAGGGGCGACTACACCTTC. Residues: CASSFDRGDYTF.

The V call is TRBV6-5, the J call TRBJ2-5; D gene uncertain. Near its end, the DNA agrees better with TRBJ2-7, so the J call may be wrong. This CDR3 spans 13 amino acids. Germline V gene sequence: CDR1 MNHEY, CDR2 SVGAGI. The CDR3 DNA reads TGTGCCAGCAGCCAACCCCCTTCCTACGAGCAGTACTTC. Translation gives CASSQPPSYEQYF.

V and J are TRBV20-1 and TRBJ1-4; no clear D gene. Germline-derived CDR1 and CDR2 are DFQATT and SNEGSKA (reference sequence). Trimming took off 1 base at V and 4 bases at J, with 7 bases between the two ends. The CDR3 sequence is 13 residues long. CDR3 loop: CSARGGNNEKLFF. DNA of the CDR3: TGCAGTGCTAGAGGTGGGAATAATGAAAAACTGTTTTTT.